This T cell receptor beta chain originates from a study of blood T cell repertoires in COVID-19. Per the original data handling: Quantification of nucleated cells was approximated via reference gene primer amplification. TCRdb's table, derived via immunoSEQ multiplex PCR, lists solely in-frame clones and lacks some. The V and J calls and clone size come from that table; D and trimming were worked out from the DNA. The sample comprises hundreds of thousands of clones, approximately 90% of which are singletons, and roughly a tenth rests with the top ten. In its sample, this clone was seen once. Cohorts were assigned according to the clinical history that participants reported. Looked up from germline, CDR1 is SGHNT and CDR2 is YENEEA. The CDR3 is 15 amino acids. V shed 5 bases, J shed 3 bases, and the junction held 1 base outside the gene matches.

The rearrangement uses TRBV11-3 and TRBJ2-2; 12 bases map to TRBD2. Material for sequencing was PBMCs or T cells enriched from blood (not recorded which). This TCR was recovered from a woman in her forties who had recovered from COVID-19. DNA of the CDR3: TGTGCCAGCAGCCGGACTAGCGGGGACACCGGGGAGCTGTTTTTT. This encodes CASSRTSGDTGELFF.